Listed here are 32 T cell receptor beta chains from one sample, sequenced in a study of CD8+ T cells in alopecia areata. TCR sequencing used cDNA made by reverse transcription of extracted RNA. Profiled with immunoSEQ multiplex PCR; TCRdb holds only in-frame clones, not every one. The sample includes fewer than 110,000 clones, almost 60% seen only once; the top ten take 16%. Treatment: oral pan-JAK inhibitor, 5-10 mg twice daily. Here the sequenced sample was CD8+ T cells sorted from blood, taken around week 55, from a patient treated with tofacitinib. The receptors stem from a human donor with alopecia areata.

This chain connects TRBV11-2 to TRBJ2-1; 7 bases map to TRBD1. The CDR3 is made up of 14 amino acids. Germline CDR1 SGHAT, CDR2 FQNNGV. The trim removed 1 base at V and 7 bases at J, leaving 4 bases unmatched. In DNA form, the CDR3 reads TGTGCCAGCAGCTTAGGGGCAGGGGGAAATGAGCAGTTCTTC. It yields the protein CASSLGAGGNEQFF.

The CDR3 DNA follows: TGTGCCAGCAGTTCTATACTAGCGGGGATTGAGACCCAGTACTTC. It translates to CASSSILAGIETQYF. The chain recombines TRBV27 with TRBJ2-5; 10 bases line up with TRBD2. Germline trimming cut 4 bases from V and 5 bases from J; bases unmatched to any gene: 7. The CDR3 covers 15 residues. CDR1 and CDR2 (germline): MNHEY, SMNVEV (reference sequence).

This clone was recorded a few times. This chain links TRBV7-9 with TRBJ1-4, with a tentative D call TRBD1 (6 bases). The V and J ends lost 4 bases and 6 bases respectively, with 12 bases between them. Germline V CDR1 and CDR2: SEHNR, FQNEAQ (reference sequence). The CDR3 is 14 residues long. DNA of the CDR3: TGTGCCAGCAGCTCGGCTAGGGGGTATGAAAAACTGTTTTTT. Protein product: CASSSARGYEKLFF.

The genes are TRBV2 and TRBJ1-5; no clear D gene. The V and J ends lost 0 bases and 1 base respectively, with 7 bases between them. This CDR3 is 15 amino acids long. In germline, CDR1 is SNHLY, CDR2 FYNNEI. Here the CDR3 DNA reads TGTGCCAGCAGTGAAGCGGGGAGGAGCAATCAGCCCCAGCATTTT. The encoded protein is CASSEAGRSNQPQHF.

This clone was detected only a few times. The chain recombines TRBV7-6 with TRBJ2-7; tentatively, D is TRBD2 (6 bases). The CDR3 consists of 14 residues. Germline V gene sequence: CDR1 SGHVS, CDR2 FNYEAQ. V was trimmed by 3 bases and J by 5 bases, leaving 14 bases between them. The CDR3 region is CASSFRLGGDEQYF. The CDR3 coding sequence is TGTGCCAGCAGCTTCCGGTTGGGAGGCGACGAGCAGTACTTC.

The chain has TRBV4-1 and TRBJ1-5; weak D call: TRBD1 (6 bases). V was pared by 1 base and J by 6 bases, with 19 bases between. The CDR3 has 17 residues. CDR1 and CDR2 (germline): MGHRA, YSYEKL. The CDR3 sequence is CASSQVFLRGSTQPQHF. The CDR3 bases are TGCGCCAGCAGCCAAGTATTCCTGAGGGGGTCTACTCAGCCCCAGCATTTT.

The V call is TRBV4-1, the J call TRBJ1-2; D is unresolved. Trimming stripped 1 base from V and 4 bases from J, with 7 bases between. The germline V gene encodes CDR1 MGHRA and CDR2 YSYEKL. The CDR3 runs to 13 residues. The CDR3 nucleotides read TGCGCCAGCAGCCAAGTATCCAGCTATGGCTACACCTTC. Translating it yields CASSQVSSYGYTF.

This clone was observed many times. This rearrangement joins TRBV2 to TRBJ2-1; TRBD1 matches 9 bases. V lost 3 bases to trimming and J lost 5 bases; unmatched junction nucleotides: 5. The CDR3 length is 15 residues. The germline CDR1 and CDR2 sequences are SNHLY and FYNNEI. CDR3 in amino acids: CASSDYRGRDNEQFF. The CDR3 region has the DNA TGTGCCAGCAGTGACTACAGGGGGCGCGACAATGAGCAGTTCTTC.

This chain uses TRBV25-1 with TRBJ2-7; TRBD1 matches at 8 bases. Germline loops: CDR1 MGHDK, CDR2 SYGVNS. There are 15 residues in the CDR3. The V gene end was trimmed by 5 bases and the J gene end by 2 bases; junction bases not matched to a gene: 8. The CDR3 DNA is TGTGCCAGCAGTAAGGGACAGGTGGGACCCTACGAGCAGTACTTC. It yields the protein CASSKGQVGPYEQYF.

The rearrangement links TRBV7-9 to TRBJ1-5; D is unresolved. V was cut by 1 base and J by 0 bases, with 7 bases left in between. Germline loops: CDR1 SEHNR, CDR2 FQNEAQ (reference sequence). The CDR3 covers 15 residues. The CDR3 sequence is CASSLEANSNQPQHF. CDR3 nucleotide sequence: TGTGCCAGCAGCTTAGAGGCAAATAGCAATCAGCCCCAGCATTTT.

The rearrangement joins TRBV2 to TRBJ2-1, with 7 bases identical to TRBD2. With V trimmed by 3 bases and J by 15 bases, 8 bases remained unmatched. The CDR3 sequence is 12 residues long. Germline values: CDR1 SNHLY, CDR2 FYNNEI. The CDR3: CASSESGVLWFF. The CDR3 coding sequence is TGTGCCAGCAGTGAGAGCGGGGTTTTGTGGTTCTTC. Full variable domain (missing parts from reference TRBV2 and TRBJ2-1): EPEVTQTPSHQVTQMGQEVILRCVPISNHLYFYWYRQILGQKVEFLVSFYNNEISEKSEIFDDQFSVERPDGSNFTLKIRSTKLEDSAMYFCASSESGVLWFFGPGTRLTVL.

A few counts support this clone. CDR3 coding DNA: TGTGCCACATTGGGAAAGACCCAGTACTTC. Its translation: CATLGKTQYF. The gene calls are TRBV2 and TRBJ2-5; D not resolved. This CDR3 is 10 amino acids long. Germline lookup yields CDR1 SNHLY and CDR2 FYNNEI. V was cut by 10 bases and J by 6 bases, with 9 bases left in between. Full variable domain (rest looked up from reference TRBV2 and TRBJ2-5): EPEVTQTPSHQVTQMGQEVILRCVPISNHLYFYWYRQILGQKVEFLVSFYNNEISEKSEIFDDQFSVERPDGSNFTLKIRSTKLEDSAMYFCATLGKTQYFGPGTRLLVL.

The chain uses TRBV2 and TRBJ2-1, with D maybe TRBD1 (6 bases). Looked up from germline, CDR1 is SNHLY and CDR2 is FYNNEI. The V end was cut by 8 bases, the J end by 6 bases, with 23 bases between. CDR3 length: 16 residues. CDR3 amino acids: CASPPSLSGVGNEQFF. CDR3 DNA sequence: TGTGCCAGCCCTCCTTCACTGTCAGGGGTGGGCAATGAGCAGTTCTTC. Supplemented by reference TRBV2 and TRBJ2-1, the full variable domain reads EPEVTQTPSHQVTQMGQEVILRCVPISNHLYFYWYRQILGQKVEFLVSFYNNEISEKSEIFDDQFSVERPDGSNFTLKIRSTKLEDSAMYFCASPPSLSGVGNEQFFGPGTRLTVL.

J is TRBJ2-2 and V is TRBV27, with D uncertain. This CDR3 is built from 12 residues. CDR1 MNHEY and CDR2 SMNVEV come from the germline V gene (reference sequence). V lost 8 bases, J lost 2 bases, and 6 bases lay in between. The CDR3 loop is CASGFNTGELFF. In DNA form, the CDR3 reads TGTGCCAGCGGATTTAACACCGGGGAGCTGTTTTTT.

A single count supports this clone. The chain carries TRBV7-3 and TRBJ1-2; D unclear. The germline V gene has CDR1 SGHTA and CDR2 FQGTGA. CDR3 length: 13 residues. Trimming stripped 5 bases from V and 5 bases from J, with 12 bases between. The CDR3 region is CASSPSGGYGYTF. The CDR3 region has the DNA TGTGCCAGCAGCCCCAGTGGAGGTTATGGCTACACCTTC.

The chain combines TRBV27 with TRBJ2-5; 8 nucleotides align to TRBD2. CDR1 is MNHEY and CDR2 is SMNVEV in the germline V gene (reference sequence). This CDR3 is built from 15 residues. After removal of 6 bases from V and 1 base from J, the junction contained 7 bases not matched to a gene. The CDR3 DNA is TGTGCCAGCAGGGCGACCGGGACTAGCCAAGAGACCCAGTACTTC. Amino acids: CASRATGTSQETQYF.

The chain couples TRBV27 to TRBJ2-2; the D gene is possibly TRBD1 (6 bases). From germline, CDR1 is MNHEY and CDR2 SMNVEV (reference sequence). The length of the CDR3 is 15 residues. V was pared by 2 bases and J by 5 bases, with 12 bases between. CDR3 sequence reads: CASSLPGQGTGELFF. The CDR3 nucleotides are TGTGCCAGCAGTTTACCGGGGCAGGGGACCGGGGAGCTGTTTTTT.

This rearrangement joins TRBV7-9 to TRBJ2-5; TRBD2 aligns across 10 bases. The germline V gene encodes CDR1 SEHNR and CDR2 FQNEAQ (reference sequence). The V and J ends lost 3 bases and 1 base, in that order; junction bases with no gene match: 5. The CDR3 is made up of 16 amino acids. In DNA form, the CDR3 reads TGTGCCAGCAGCTTCCGGGCTAGCGGGGGCCAAGAGACCCAGTACTTC. Amino acids: CASSFRASGGQETQYF.

As regards this clone: A read error may account for a junction end that differs from germline. At the DNA level, this CDR3 is encoded by other sequences in the same sample as well. The chain carries TRBV29-1 and TRBJ2-7; D is perhaps TRBD1 or TRBD2 (5 bases each). The CDR3 runs to 14 residues. CDR1 is SQVTM and CDR2 is ANQGSEA in the germline V gene. In nucleotides, the CDR3 is TGCAGCGTGGAAGAAGGGACGTCTTCGTACGAGCAGTACTTC. Amino acids: CSVEEGTSSYEQYF.

The gene calls are TRBV4-1 and TRBJ1-5, with TRBD1 matching 12 bases. The CDR3 covers 15 residues. J was trimmed by 4 bases and V by 5 bases; bases with no gene match: 3. The V gene's germline CDR1 is MGHRA and CDR2 YSYEKL. The CDR3: CASSWGQGANQPQHF. CDR3 coding DNA: TGCGCCAGCAGCTGGGGACAGGGGGCAAATCAGCCCCAGCATTTT.

The J gene is TRBJ2-7, the V gene TRBV7-8, with D unclear. Germline values: CDR1 SGHVS, CDR2 FQNEAQ. V was shortened by 5 bases and J by 2 bases, with 10 bases between the two germline ends. The CDR3 contains 13 residues. DNA of the CDR3: TGTGCCAGCAGCCCAGTAGCCGCCTACGAGCAGTACTTC. Protein product: CASSPVAAYEQYF.

This chain connects TRBV7-6 to TRBJ2-3, with D perhaps TRBD2 (6 bases). The length of the CDR3 is 14 residues. The V end was cut by 2 bases, the J end by 1 base, with 7 bases between. From germline, CDR1 is SGHVS and CDR2 FNYEAQ. The CDR3: CASSLRRGTDTQYF. DNA for the CDR3: TGTGCCAGCAGCTTAAGGAGGGGCACAGATACGCAGTATTTT.

Written as DNA, the CDR3 is TGCAGCGTTGTTGGGGTTTCGGACGTCCAGACTGGCTACACCTTC. Translated, it gives CSVVGVSDVQTGYTF. The V and J genes are TRBV29-1 and TRBJ1-2; D not resolved. The CDR3 is made up of 15 amino acids. Trimming took off 4 bases at V and 7 bases at J, with 22 bases between the two ends. The germline gives CDR1 SQVTM, CDR2 ANQGSEA.

The J gene is TRBJ1-2, the V gene TRBV18, with D hard to call. The CDR3 runs to 15 residues. Germline V CDR1 and CDR2: KGHSH, LQKENI. Deletions cut 0 bases from V and 1 base from J, with 9 bases between. The CDR3 spells CASSPPGRLNYGYTF. The CDR3 DNA reads as TGTGCCAGCTCACCACCTGGACGGCTTAACTATGGCTACACCTTC.

This clone was seen only a few times. This rearrangement joins TRBV5-1 to TRBJ2-7; D is unclear. Trimming cost V 9 bases and J 0 bases, with 13 bases left between them. CDR1 is SGHRS, CDR2 YFSETQ, per germline. The CDR3 has 13 amino acids. The CDR3, as DNA: TGCGCCACCCGACCACCTGGCTCCTACGAGCAGTACTTC. Its protein is CATRPPGSYEQYF.

The chain recombines TRBV7-6 with TRBJ2-7; 8 nucleotides align to TRBD2. Trimming at V came to 2 bases and at J to 2 bases, leaving 5 bases not matched to a gene. The CDR3 spans 15 residues. The germline CDR1 and CDR2 sequences are SGHVS and FNYEAQ. CDR3 nucleotides: TGTGCCAGCAGCTTATTTGCGGGGGGCACCTACGAGCAGTACTTC. Amino acid sequence: CASSLFAGGTYEQYF.

V gene TRBV28 combines with J gene TRBJ2-5; possibly TRBD2 for D (6 bases). The CDR3 loop spans 13 amino acids. CDR1 MDHEN and CDR2 SYDVKM come from the germline V gene. V lost 6 bases to trimming and J lost 3 bases, with 11 bases between them. CDR3 DNA sequence: TGTGCCAGCAGCCCGGGGGAAGAAGAGACCCAGTACTTC. As protein: CASSPGEEETQYF.

The genes are TRBV15 and TRBJ2-2, with 8 bases lining up with TRBD2. Germline V gene data show CDR1 as LNHNV and CDR2 as YYDKDF (reference sequence). Trimming took 6 bases from V and 3 from J; bases not matched to a gene: 6. CDR3 length: 15 amino acids. In DNA, the CDR3 is TGTGCCACCAGTAGGAGCGGGGGCGACACCGGGGAGCTGTTTTTT. Encoded protein: CATSRSGGDTGELFF.

The J gene is TRBJ2-7, the V gene TRBV2; D is uncertain. The germline CDR1 and CDR2 sequences are SNHLY and FYNNEI. This CDR3 comprises 14 residues. V shed 8 bases and J shed 2 bases, with 16 bases lying between them. For the CDR3, the DNA is TGTGCCAGCCTCGGGCAGGCTGTTCCCTACGAGCAGTACTTC. Translating it yields CASLGQAVPYEQYF.

J is TRBJ1-2 and V is TRBV7-8; TRBD1 agrees at 8 bases. The J segment lost 8 bases and the V segment lost 5 bases, leaving 13 bases of the junction unmatched. CDR1 and CDR2 from the germline V gene are SGHVS and FQNEAQ. This CDR3 region has 15 residues. The CDR3 region has the DNA TGTGCCAGCAGCGATGCCAACAGGGGGGGTCGCGGCTACACCTTC. Translating it yields CASSDANRGGRGYTF.

This clone was picked up one time. The CDR3 nucleotides read TGTGCCAGCAGCTCCGACAGGGGGCTCGACGAGCAGTACTTC. As protein: CASSSDRGLDEQYF. The V call is TRBV7-9, the J call TRBJ2-7, with 10 positions matching TRBD1. The CDR3 has 14 amino acids. Germline loops: CDR1 SEHNR, CDR2 FQNEAQ (reference sequence). Losses at the gene ends were 4 bases for V and 5 bases for J; bases not matched to a gene: 5. Drawing the rest from reference TRBV7-9 and TRBJ2-7, the complete variable domain is DTGVSQNPRHKITKRGQNVTFRCDPISEHNRLYWYRQTLGQGPEFLTYFQNEAQLEKSRLLSDRFSAERPKGSFSTLEIQRTEQGDSAMYLCASSSDRGLDEQYFGPGTRLTVT.

The J gene is TRBJ1-5, the V gene TRBV23-1; weak D call: TRBD1 (6 bases). TRBV23-1 is designated an ORF whose function remains uncertain. Trimming removed 8 bases from V and 5 bases from J, with 16 bases in between. CDR3 length equals 14 residues. In DNA, the CDR3 is TGCGCCAGCTCCTCGGAAGGGGGGGATCAGCCCCAGCATTTT. Residues: CASSSEGGDQPQHF.